This TCR beta chain was identified in a study of control samples from healthy donors and cancer patients. TCRdb's table, derived via immunoSEQ multiplex PCR, lists solely in-frame clones and lacks some. The data hold 150,000 to 200,000 clones, with 80% to 95% observed a single time. The receptor was derived from a woman aged 35 to 49 in good health. The sample comprised blood.

This chain's CDR3 is CASSQGNQNEQYF. CDR3 in DNA: TGTGCCAGCAGCCAAGGAAATCAGAACGAGCAGTACTTC. The chain joins TRBV14 to TRBJ2-7; D is ambiguous. Trimming cost V 1 base and J 5 bases, with 9 bases left between them. Germline V lookup: CDR1 SGHDN, CDR2 FVKESK. CDR3 length equals 13 residues.